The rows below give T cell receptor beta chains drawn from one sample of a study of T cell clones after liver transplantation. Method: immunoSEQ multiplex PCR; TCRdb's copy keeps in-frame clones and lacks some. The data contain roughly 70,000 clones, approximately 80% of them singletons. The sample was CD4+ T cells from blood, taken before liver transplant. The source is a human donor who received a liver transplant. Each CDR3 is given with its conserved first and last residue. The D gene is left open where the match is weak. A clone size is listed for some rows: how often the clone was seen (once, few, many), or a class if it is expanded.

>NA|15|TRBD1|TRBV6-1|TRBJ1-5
TGTGCCAGCAGCGAATGGACAGGCGGCAATCAGCCCCAGCATTTT
CASSEWTGGNQPQHF
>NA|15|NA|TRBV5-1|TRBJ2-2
TGCGCCAGCAGCTGGAATGGGAGGTTTAGCGGGGAGCTGTTTTTT
CASSWNGRFSGELFF
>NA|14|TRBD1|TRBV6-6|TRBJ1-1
TGTGCCAGCAGTGCCGGGACAGGAGTTACTGAAGCTTTCTTT
CASSAGTGVTEAFF
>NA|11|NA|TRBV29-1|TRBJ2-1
TGCAGCGTTACAACAGTCCATGAGCAGTTCTTC
CSVTTVHEQFF
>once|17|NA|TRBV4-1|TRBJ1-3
TGCGCCAGCAGCCAAGGGCCGGGACGCGACTCTGGAAACACCATATATTTT
CASSQGPGRDSGNTIYF
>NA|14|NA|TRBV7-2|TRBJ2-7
TGTGCCAGCAGCCAAGGCGGGACTTCCTACGAGCAGTACTTC
CASSQGGTSYEQYF
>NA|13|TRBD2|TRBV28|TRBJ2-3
TGTGCCAGCGGGGGACTAGCAACAGATACGCAGTATTTT
CASGGLATDTQYF
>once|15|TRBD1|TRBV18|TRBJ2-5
TGTGCCAGCTCACCCGTACAGGGGGCTGGGGAGACCCAGTACTTC
CASSPVQGAGETQYF
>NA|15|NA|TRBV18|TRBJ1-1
TGTGCCAGCTCACGGACTTTGGCAGGGAGGACTGAAGCTTTCTTT
CASSRTLAGRTEAFF
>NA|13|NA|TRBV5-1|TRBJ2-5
TGCGCCAGCAGCAAAAATCTAAAAGAGACCCAGTACTTC
CASSKNLKETQYF
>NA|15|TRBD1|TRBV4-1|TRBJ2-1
TGCGCCAGCAGCCAAACAGGGGGCGCGTACAATGAGCAGTTCTTC
CASSQTGGAYNEQFF
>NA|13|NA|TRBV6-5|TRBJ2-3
TGTGCCAGCAGTCGGGCAAGGGCAGATACGCAGTATTTT
CASSRARADTQYF
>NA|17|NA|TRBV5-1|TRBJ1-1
TGCGCCAGCAGCTCTCTTGGGGGCCCCACGGCGAACACTGAAGCTTTCTTT
CASSSLGGPTANTEAFF
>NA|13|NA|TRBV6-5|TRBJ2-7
TGTGCCAGCAGATCGACGGACTCCTACGAGCAGTACTTC
CASRSTDSYEQYF
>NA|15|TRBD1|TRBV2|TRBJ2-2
TGTGCCAGTAGACCGGGACAGGGTAACACCGGGGAGCTGTTTTTT
CASRPGQGNTGELFF
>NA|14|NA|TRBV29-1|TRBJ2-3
TGCAGCGTTGAAGGGGGGCTCGACGCAGATACGCAGTATTTT
CSVEGGLDADTQYF
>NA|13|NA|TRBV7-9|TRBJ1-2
TGTGCCAGCAGCTTAGTCGGGGGATCTGGCTACACCTTC
CASSLVGGSGYTF
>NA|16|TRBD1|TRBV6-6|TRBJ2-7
TGTGCCAGCAGTTACTCGGGGACAGCGAGCTCCTACGAGCAGTACTTC
CASSYSGTASSYEQYF
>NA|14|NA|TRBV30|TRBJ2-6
TGTGCCTGGAGGTCCCGTCTGAGGGCCAACGTCCTGACTTTC
CAWRSRLRANVLTF
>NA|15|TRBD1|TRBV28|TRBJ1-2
TGTGCCAGCAGCACTCGGACAGGGCCGCACTATGGCTACACCTTC
CASSTRTGPHYGYTF
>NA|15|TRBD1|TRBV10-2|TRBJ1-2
TGCGCCAGCAGCTCCCCGGACAGGGTCGACTATGGCTACACCTTC
CASSSPDRVDYGYTF
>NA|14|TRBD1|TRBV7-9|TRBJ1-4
TGTGCCAGCAGCCAGGGGGCCGGTAATGAAAAACTGTTTTTT
CASSQGAGNEKLFF
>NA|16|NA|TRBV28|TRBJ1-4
TGTGCCAGCAGTGGGGTTACAGAACCTTTGGGTGAAAAACTGTTTTTT
CASSGVTEPLGEKLFF
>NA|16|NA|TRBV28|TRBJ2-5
TGTGCCAGCAGTCCCCGACCAGGGGATCTCCAAGAGACCCAGTACTTC
CASSPRPGDLQETQYF
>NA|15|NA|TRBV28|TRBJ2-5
TGTGCCAGCAGCAATCCGGCCAAGGGGGAGGAGACCCAGTACTTC
CASSNPAKGEETQYF
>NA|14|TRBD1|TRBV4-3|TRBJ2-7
TGCGCCAGCAGCAGGGACAGGGGGAACTACGAGCAGTACTTC
CASSRDRGNYEQYF
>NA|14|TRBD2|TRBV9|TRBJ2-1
TGTGCCAGCAGCGCGAGCGGGAACTACAATGAGCAGTTCTTC
CASSASGNYNEQFF
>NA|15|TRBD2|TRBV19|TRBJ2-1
TGTGCCAGCCAAGGAGCGGGAGTATCCTACAATGAGCAGTTCTTC
CASQGAGVSYNEQFF
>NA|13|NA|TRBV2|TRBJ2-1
TGTGCCAGCAGTGATATAGAGTACAATGAGCAGTTCTTC
CASSDIEYNEQFF
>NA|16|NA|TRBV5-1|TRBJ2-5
TGCGCCAGCAGCTTGGGTGGGGTAGGGGTCCAAGAGACCCAGTACTTC
CASSLGGVGVQETQYF
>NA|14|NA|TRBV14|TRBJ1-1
TGTGCCAGCAGCCAGGCGGTTTGGATCACTGAAGCTTTCTTT
CASSQAVWITEAFF